A selection of T cell receptor beta chains follows, all from one sample in a study of T cells after yellow fever vaccination. TCRdb passed the 5' RACE reads through MiXCR, listing each CDR3 protein once. The table lists roughly 48,000 distinct CDR3 sequences, about 6.6% of them singletons. The source was CD8+ T cells not binding an NS4B(214-222) dextramer, sorted from PBMCs, collected approximately 47 days after the first yellow fever vaccination. The receptors were sampled from a man younger than 30 who received the YFV17D yellow fever vaccine. The conserved cysteine and the conserved F or W are not part of the CDR3 here. The order of the fields is V gene, J gene, CDR3 protein.

v_call: TRBV7-2
j_call: TRBJ2-5
cdr3_aa: ASSLIPGRRQETQY

v_call: TRBV27
j_call: TRBJ2-2
cdr3_aa: ASSFLSSGVLGTGELF

v_call: TRBV7-9
j_call: TRBJ2-1
cdr3_aa: ASSRGTSGSFQRQF

v_call: TRBV9
j_call: TRBJ2-3
cdr3_aa: ASSVVAGERTDTQY

v_call: TRBV20-1
j_call: TRBJ2-7
cdr3_aa: SARRDRSSYEQY

v_call: TRBV11-2
j_call: TRBJ1-5
cdr3_aa: ASSLDHGTGDLQPQH

v_call: TRBV11-1
j_call: TRBJ2-3
cdr3_aa: ASSLFQGLSAASVVDTQY

v_call: TRBV3-1
j_call: TRBJ2-7
cdr3_aa: ASSRRRSNYEQY

v_call: TRBV20-1
j_call: TRBJ1-6
cdr3_aa: SAGTGRENSPLH

v_call: TRBV27
j_call: TRBJ2-7
cdr3_aa: ASGGQAYEQY

v_call: TRBV5-4
j_call: TRBJ2-1
cdr3_aa: ASSGEGGVNEQF

v_call: TRBV4-3
j_call: TRBJ1-1
cdr3_aa: ASSQRLMNTEAF

v_call: TRBV27
j_call: TRBJ2-7
cdr3_aa: ASSWRGSYEQY

v_call: TRBV29-1
j_call: TRBJ2-1
cdr3_aa: SVEPSGMEQF

v_call: TRBV20-1
j_call: TRBJ2-7
cdr3_aa: SARDRGRSSYEQY

v_call: TRBV15
j_call: TRBJ2-1
cdr3_aa: ATSLFGRGEQF

v_call: TRBV6-4
j_call: TRBJ2-3
cdr3_aa: ASSETSGGTDTQY

v_call: TRBV5-1
j_call: TRBJ2-7
cdr3_aa: ASSGGTGGTYEQY

v_call: TRBV27
j_call: TRBJ1-2
cdr3_aa: ASSPRGGANYGYT

v_call: TRBV4-3
j_call: TRBJ2-1
cdr3_aa: ASSQKQGRPGSSYNEQF

v_call: TRBV6-1
j_call: TRBJ2-4
cdr3_aa: ASSIDRLAKNIQY

v_call: TRBV6-1
j_call: TRBJ2-1
cdr3_aa: ASRDGTGFEQF

v_call: TRBV27
j_call: TRBJ2-3
cdr3_aa: ASSLLRTRTDTQY

v_call: TRBV28
j_call: TRBJ2-2
cdr3_aa: ASKGTANTGELF

v_call: TRBV20-1
j_call: TRBJ2-3
cdr3_aa: SGGIQQY

v_call: TRBV27
j_call: TRBJ1-5
cdr3_aa: ASSLGVQINQPQH

v_call: TRBV23-1
j_call: TRBJ1-5
cdr3_aa: ASSHLDRRGNQPQH

v_call: TRBV2
j_call: TRBJ2-7
cdr3_aa: ASIPPGRPKDEQY

v_call: TRBV7-9
j_call: TRBJ2-3
cdr3_aa: ASSFSLAQVSDTQY

v_call: TRBV27
j_call: TRBJ2-7
cdr3_aa: ASSLWGTTYEQY

v_call: TRBV27
j_call: TRBJ1-2
cdr3_aa: ATVSGAYGYT

v_call: TRBV4-3
j_call: TRBJ2-6
cdr3_aa: ASSQQGLSGANVLT

v_call: TRBV7-9
j_call: TRBJ2-3
cdr3_aa: ASSSPDRRTDTQY

v_call: TRBV3-1
j_call: TRBJ2-7
cdr3_aa: ASSLTGTGLGEQY

v_call: TRBV7-9
j_call: TRBJ1-1
cdr3_aa: ASSLAAEWGTEAF

v_call: TRBV4-1
j_call: TRBJ2-1
cdr3_aa: ASSQPGGYNEQF

v_call: TRBV5-4
j_call: TRBJ2-2
cdr3_aa: ASSPFGLAGRTGELF

v_call: TRBV3-1
j_call: TRBJ2-1
cdr3_aa: ASSQDHGQPYNEQF

v_call: TRBV3-1
j_call: TRBJ1-5
cdr3_aa: ASSQEPPMGNQPQH

v_call: TRBV12-3/TRBV12-4
j_call: TRBJ2-1
cdr3_aa: ASSSPGVSSYNEQF

v_call: TRBV25-1
j_call: TRBJ2-7
cdr3_aa: ASSDLRAYEQY

v_call: TRBV6-5
j_call: TRBJ2-1
cdr3_aa: ASSYSGGGAYNEQF

v_call: TRBV7-7
j_call: TRBJ1-5
cdr3_aa: ASSPGGGQPQH

v_call: TRBV6-5
j_call: TRBJ2-1
cdr3_aa: ASSYGVPGQGFEQF

v_call: TRBV11-3
j_call: TRBJ2-2
cdr3_aa: ASSLDGGNTGELF

v_call: TRBV12-3/TRBV12-4
j_call: TRBJ1-1
cdr3_aa: ASSLYGGSNTEAF

v_call: TRBV5-5
j_call: TRBJ1-1
cdr3_aa: ASSVTGAEAF

v_call: TRBV29-1
j_call: TRBJ1-1
cdr3_aa: SSRRDTEAF

v_call: TRBV19
j_call: TRBJ1-5
cdr3_aa: ASSILGVSNQPQH

v_call: TRBV10-3
j_call: TRBJ2-5
cdr3_aa: AISDRVAGETQY

v_call: TRBV5-1
j_call: TRBJ1-2
cdr3_aa: ASSFDWSGYT

v_call: TRBV4-2
j_call: TRBJ2-2
cdr3_aa: ASTQAGGRTGELF

v_call: TRBV6-2/TRBV6-3
j_call: TRBJ2-1
cdr3_aa: ASSYSFQRGGLREQF

v_call: TRBV24-1
j_call: TRBJ2-7
cdr3_aa: ATSDLSGEQY